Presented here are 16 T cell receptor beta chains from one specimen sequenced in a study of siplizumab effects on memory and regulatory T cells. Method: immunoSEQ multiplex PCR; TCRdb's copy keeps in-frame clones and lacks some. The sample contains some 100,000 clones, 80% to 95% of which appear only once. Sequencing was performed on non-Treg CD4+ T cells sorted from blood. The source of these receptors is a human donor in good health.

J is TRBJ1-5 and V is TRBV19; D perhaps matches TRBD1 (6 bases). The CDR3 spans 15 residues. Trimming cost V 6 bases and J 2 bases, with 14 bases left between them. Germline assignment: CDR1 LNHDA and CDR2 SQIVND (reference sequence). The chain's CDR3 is CASSPRGGGNQPQHF. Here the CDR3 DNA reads TGTGCCAGTAGCCCCAGGGGTGGGGGCAATCAGCCCCAGCATTTT.

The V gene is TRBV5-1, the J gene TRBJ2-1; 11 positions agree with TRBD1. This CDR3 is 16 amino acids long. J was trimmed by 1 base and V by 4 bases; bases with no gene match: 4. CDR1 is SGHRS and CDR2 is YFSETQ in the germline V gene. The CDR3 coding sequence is TGCGCCAGCAGCGGCCGGGACAGGGGGTCCTACAATGAGCAGTTCTTC. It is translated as CASSGRDRGSYNEQFF.

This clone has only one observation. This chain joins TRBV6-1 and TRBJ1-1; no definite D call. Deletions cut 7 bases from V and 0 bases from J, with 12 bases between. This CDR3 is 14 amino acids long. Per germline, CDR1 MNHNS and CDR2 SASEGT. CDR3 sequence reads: CASNLAVVNTEAFF. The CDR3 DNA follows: TGTGCCAGCAATCTGGCAGTCGTGAACACTGAAGCTTTCTTT.

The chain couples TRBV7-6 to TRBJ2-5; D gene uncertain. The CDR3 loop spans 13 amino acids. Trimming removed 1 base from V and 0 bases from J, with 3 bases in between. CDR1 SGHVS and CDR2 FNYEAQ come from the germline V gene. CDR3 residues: CASSLDYQETQYF. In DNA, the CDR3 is TGTGCCAGCAGCTTAGATTACCAAGAGACCCAGTACTTC.

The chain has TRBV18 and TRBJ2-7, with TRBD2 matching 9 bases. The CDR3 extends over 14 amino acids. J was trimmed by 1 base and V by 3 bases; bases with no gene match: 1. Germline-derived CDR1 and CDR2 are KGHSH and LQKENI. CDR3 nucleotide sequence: TGTGCCAGCTCACCGACTAGCGGTTCCTACGAGCAGTACTTC. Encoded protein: CASSPTSGSYEQYF.

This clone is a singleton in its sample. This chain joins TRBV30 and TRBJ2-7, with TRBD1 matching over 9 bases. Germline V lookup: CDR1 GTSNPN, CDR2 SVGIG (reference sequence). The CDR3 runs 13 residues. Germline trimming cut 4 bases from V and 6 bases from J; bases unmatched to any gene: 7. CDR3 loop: CAWIQGAAGEQYF. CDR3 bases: TGTGCCTGGATACAGGGGGCGGCCGGCGAGCAGTACTTC.

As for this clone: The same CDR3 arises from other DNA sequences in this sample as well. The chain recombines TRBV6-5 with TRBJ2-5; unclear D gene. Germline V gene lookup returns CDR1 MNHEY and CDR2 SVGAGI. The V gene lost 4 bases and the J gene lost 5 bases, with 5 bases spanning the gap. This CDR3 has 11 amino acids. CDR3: CASSSGETQYF. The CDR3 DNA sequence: TGTGCCAGCAGTTCTGGGGAGACCCAGTACTTC.

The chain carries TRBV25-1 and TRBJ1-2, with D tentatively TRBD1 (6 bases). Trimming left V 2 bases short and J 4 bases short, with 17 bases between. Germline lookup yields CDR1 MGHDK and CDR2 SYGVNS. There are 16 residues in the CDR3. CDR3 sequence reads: CASSEGQSKTTYGYTF. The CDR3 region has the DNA TGTGCCAGCAGTGAAGGACAGAGCAAAACGACCTATGGCTACACCTTC.

The CDR3 loop reads CASSYGTRKEQPQHF. The DNA of the CDR3 is TGTGCCAGCAGCTACGGGACGCGAAAAGAACAGCCCCAGCATTTT. The rearrangement links TRBV5-5 to TRBJ1-5; D perhaps matches TRBD1 (5 bases). Germline V gives CDR1 SGHKS, CDR2 YYEKEE (reference sequence). CDR3 length: 15 residues. Trimming took off 3 bases at V and 7 bases at J, with 17 bases between the two ends. Together with reference TRBV5-5 and TRBJ1-5, the CDR3 gives the full variable domain: DAGVTQSPTHLIKTRGQQVTLRCSPISGHKSVSWYQQVLGQGPQFIFQYYEKEERGRGNFPDRFSARQFPNYSSELNVNALLLGDSALYLCASSYGTRKEQPQHFGDGTRLSIL.

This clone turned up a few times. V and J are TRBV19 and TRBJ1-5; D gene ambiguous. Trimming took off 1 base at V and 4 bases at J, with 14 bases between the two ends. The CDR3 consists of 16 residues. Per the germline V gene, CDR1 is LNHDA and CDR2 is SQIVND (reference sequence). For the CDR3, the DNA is TGTGCCAGTAGTATAGGTGGCAGCAAAAAGAATCAGCCCCAGCATTTT. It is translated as CASSIGGSKKNQPQHF.

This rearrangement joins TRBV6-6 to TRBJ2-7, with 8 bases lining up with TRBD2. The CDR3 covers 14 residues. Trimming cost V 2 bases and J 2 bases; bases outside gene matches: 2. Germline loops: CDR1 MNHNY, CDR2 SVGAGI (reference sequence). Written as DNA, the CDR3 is TGTGCCAGCAGTTACACTAGCGGCGCCTACGAGCAGTACTTC. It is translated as CASSYTSGAYEQYF.

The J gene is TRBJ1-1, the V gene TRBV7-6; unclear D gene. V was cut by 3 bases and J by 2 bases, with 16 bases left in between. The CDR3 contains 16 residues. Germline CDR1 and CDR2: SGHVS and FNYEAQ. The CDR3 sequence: CASSFGIRQSNTEAFF. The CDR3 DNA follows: TGTGCCAGCAGCTTCGGTATAAGACAAAGTAACACTGAAGCTTTCTTT.

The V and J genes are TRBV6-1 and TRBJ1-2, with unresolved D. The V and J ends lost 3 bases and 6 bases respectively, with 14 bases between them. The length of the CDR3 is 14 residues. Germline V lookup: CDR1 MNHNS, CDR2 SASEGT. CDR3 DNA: TGTGCCAGCAGTGATCCGACAAACGTGAATGGCTACACCTTC. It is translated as CASSDPTNVNGYTF.

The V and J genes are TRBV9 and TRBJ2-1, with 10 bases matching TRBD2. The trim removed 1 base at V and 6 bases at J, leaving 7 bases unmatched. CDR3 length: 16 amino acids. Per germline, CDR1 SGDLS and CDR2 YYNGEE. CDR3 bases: TGTGCCAGCAGCGTATCCGGTCTAGCGGGGGCCAATGAGCAGTTCTTC. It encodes CASSVSGLAGANEQFF.

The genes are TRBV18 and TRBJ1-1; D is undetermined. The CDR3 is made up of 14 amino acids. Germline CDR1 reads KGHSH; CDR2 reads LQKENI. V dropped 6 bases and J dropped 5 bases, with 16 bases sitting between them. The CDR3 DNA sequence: TGTGCCAGCTCCGCCCAGTCACAGACGACTGAAGCTTTCTTT. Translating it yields CASSAQSQTTEAFF. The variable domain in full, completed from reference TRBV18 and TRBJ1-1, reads NAGVMQNPRHLVRRRGQEARLRCSPMKGHSHVYWYRQLPEEGLKFMVYLQKENIIDESGMPKERFSAEFPKEGPSILRIQQVVRGDSAAYFCASSAQSQTTEAFFGQGTRLTVV.

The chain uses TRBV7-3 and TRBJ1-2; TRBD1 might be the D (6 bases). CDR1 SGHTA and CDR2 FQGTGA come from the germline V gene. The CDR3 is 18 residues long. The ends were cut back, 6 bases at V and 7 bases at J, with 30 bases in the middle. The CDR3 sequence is CASRKKQGLSTYLAGYTF. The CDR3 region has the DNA TGTGCCAGCAGGAAAAAACAGGGTTTATCCACTTATCTGGCTGGCTACACCTTC.